A selection of T cell receptor beta chains follows, all from one sample in a study of T cells expressing NK-cell markers. Reprocessing the 5' RACE reads, TCRdb reports a single entry for every CDR3 protein and omits DNA. The sample's table shows over 250,000 distinct CDR3 sequences. The specimen sequenced was blood T cells: a sorted CD56 or NKG2C T cell subset, CD4+ or CD8+ T cells, or bulk PBMC T cells (not recorded which). The receptors were sampled from a woman between 18 and 69 years old in good health. CDR3s include the opening cysteine and the closing phenylalanine or tryptophan. Each record gives: J gene, V gene, CDR3 protein.

TRBJ1-5 | TRBV3-1 | CASSQDGLQPQHF
TRBJ1-5 | TRBV12-3/TRBV12-4 | CASSFDRPLASNQPQHF
TRBJ1-5 | TRBV18 | CASSQGAGQPQHF
TRBJ1-5 | TRBV7-6 | CASSFRRDQPQHF
TRBJ2-3 | TRBV12-3/TRBV12-4 | CASSLGDRNTDTQYF
TRBJ2-5 | TRBV4-3 | CASSQDVSQETQYF
TRBJ1-1 | TRBV20-1 | CSARSGSTEAFF
TRBJ2-2 | TRBV7-9 | CASSFRFDTGELFF
TRBJ1-1 | TRBV5-1 | CASSSGKQGKNTEAFF
TRBJ2-1 | TRBV6-2/TRBV6-3 | CASRKLAGRSYNEQFF
TRBJ2-3 | TRBV7-2 | CASSPSGGRTDTQYF
TRBJ2-5 | TRBV3-1 | CASSQRAGEETQYF
TRBJ2-1 | TRBV7-9 | CASLEGYNEQFF
TRBJ2-1 | TRBV7-2 | CASSPPGLAGGQQFF
TRBJ2-1 | TRBV24-1 | CATRGPYPYNEQFF
TRBJ2-1 | TRBV11-2 | CASSPGTSGRSLYNEQFF
TRBJ2-7 | TRBV4-3 | CASSAREGGPYEQYF
TRBJ2-5 | TRBV20-1 | CSASPAGLQETQYF
TRBJ2-2 | TRBV6-5 | CASSYPLAANTGELFF
TRBJ1-1 | TRBV18 | CASSPTVGGTEAFF
TRBJ1-6 | TRBV7-2 | CAGGVLNSPLHF
TRBJ1-2 | TRBV30 | CAWSLGPGYGYTF
TRBJ2-6 | TRBV14 | CASSQPQGWSGANVLTF
TRBJ1-6 | TRBV27 | CASSFRDRMGSPLHF
TRBJ1-1 | TRBV5-1 | CASSLSRDTEAFF
TRBJ1-5 | TRBV20-1 | CSARWGGDQPQHF
TRBJ2-4 | TRBV20-1 | CSARQPGGSKNIQYF
TRBJ1-1 | TRBV6-5 | CASRRQGTEAFF
TRBJ1-6 | TRBV4-1 | CASSPETGNSPLHF
TRBJ2-1 | TRBV3-1 | CASESRGVDEQFF